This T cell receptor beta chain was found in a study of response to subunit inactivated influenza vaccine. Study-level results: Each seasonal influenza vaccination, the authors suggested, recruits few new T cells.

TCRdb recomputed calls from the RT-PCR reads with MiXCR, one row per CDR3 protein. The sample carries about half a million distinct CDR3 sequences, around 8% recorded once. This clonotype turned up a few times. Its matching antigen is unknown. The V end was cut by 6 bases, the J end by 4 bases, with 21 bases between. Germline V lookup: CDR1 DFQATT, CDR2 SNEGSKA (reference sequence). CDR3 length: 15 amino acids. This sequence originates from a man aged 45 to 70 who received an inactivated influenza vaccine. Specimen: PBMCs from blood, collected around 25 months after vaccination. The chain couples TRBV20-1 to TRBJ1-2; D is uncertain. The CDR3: CSATPPGPQVYGYTF. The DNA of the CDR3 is TGCAGTGCCACACCCCCCGGGCCTCAAGTCTATGGCTACACCTTC.